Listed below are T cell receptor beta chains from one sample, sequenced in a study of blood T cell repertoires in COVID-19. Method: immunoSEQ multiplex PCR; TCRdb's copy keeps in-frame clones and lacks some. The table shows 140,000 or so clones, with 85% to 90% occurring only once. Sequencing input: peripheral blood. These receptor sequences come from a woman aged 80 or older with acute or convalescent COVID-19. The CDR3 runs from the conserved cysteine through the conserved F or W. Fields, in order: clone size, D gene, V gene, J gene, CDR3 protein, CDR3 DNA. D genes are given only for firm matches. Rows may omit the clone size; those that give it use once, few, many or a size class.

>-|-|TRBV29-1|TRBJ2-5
CSGQNQETQYF
TGCAGCGGACAGAACCAAGAGACCCAGTACTTC
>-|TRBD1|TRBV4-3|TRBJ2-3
CASSQEFSRGRIDTQYF
TGCGCCAGCAGCCAAGAATTTTCTAGGGGGCGCATAGATACGCAGTATTTT
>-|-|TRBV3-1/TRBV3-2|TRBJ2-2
CASSQGGTGELFF
TGTGCCAGCAGCCAAGGAGGAACCGGGGAGCTGTTTTTT
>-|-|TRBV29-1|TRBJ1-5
CSVAHEEGQPQHF
TGCAGCGTCGCCCACGAAGAGGGTCAGCCCCAGCATTTT
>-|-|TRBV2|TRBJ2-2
CASSLTPGAGELFF
TGTGCCAGCAGCCTCACTCCAGGGGCCGGGGAGCTGTTTTTT
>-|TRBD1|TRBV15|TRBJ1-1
CATSRTYRGNTEAFF
TGTGCCACCAGCAGGACCTACAGGGGTAACACTGAAGCTTTCTTT
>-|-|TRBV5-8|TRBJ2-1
CASSLEAAYNEQFF
TGTGCCAGCAGCTTGGAGGCGGCCTACAATGAGCAGTTCTTC
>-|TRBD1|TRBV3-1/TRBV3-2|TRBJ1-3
CASSQTGGSGNTIYF
TGTGCCAGCAGCCAAACAGGGGGATCCGGAAACACCATATATTTT
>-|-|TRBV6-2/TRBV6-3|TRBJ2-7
CASSSPGERGTYEQYF
TGTGCCAGCAGTTCCCCCGGAGAGCGAGGTACCTACGAGCAGTACTTC
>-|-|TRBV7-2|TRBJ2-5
CASSLARSQETQYF
TGTGCCAGCAGCTTAGCGAGATCCCAAGAGACCCAGTACTTC
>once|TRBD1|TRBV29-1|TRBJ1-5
CSVAGQGDQPQHF
TGCAGCGTTGCGGGACAGGGAGATCAGCCCCAGCATTTT
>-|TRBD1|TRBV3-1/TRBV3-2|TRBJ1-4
CASSPTGTGNEKLFF
TGTGCCAGCAGCCCTACCGGGACAGGGAATGAAAAACTGTTTTTT
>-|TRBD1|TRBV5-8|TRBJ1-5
CASSGTGRQPQHF
TGTGCCAGCAGCGGGACAGGGCGACAGCCCCAGCATTTT
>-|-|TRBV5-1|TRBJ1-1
CASSERTGNTEAFF
TGCGCCAGCAGTGAGCGCACAGGGAACACTGAAGCTTTCTTT
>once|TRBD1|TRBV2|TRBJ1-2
CASSSQGISHGYTF
TGTGCCAGCAGTTCACAGGGGATTTCACATGGCTACACCTTC
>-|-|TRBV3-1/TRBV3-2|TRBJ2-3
CASSPRTGTDTQYF
TGTGCCAGCAGCCCACGGACAGGCACAGATACGCAGTATTTT
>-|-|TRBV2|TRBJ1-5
CASIREFNQPQHF
TGTGCCAGCATCAGGGAATTCAATCAGCCCCAGCATTTT
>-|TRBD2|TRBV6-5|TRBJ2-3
CASSLEGLVQSTQYF
TGTGCCAGCAGCCTCGAGGGACTAGTACAGTCTACGCAGTATTTT
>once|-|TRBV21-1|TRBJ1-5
CASILPQHF
TGTGCCAGCATCTTGCCCCAGCATTTT
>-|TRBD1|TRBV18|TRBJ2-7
CASSPDRTLVEQYF
TGTGCCAGCTCGCCGGACAGGACCCTCGTCGAGCAGTACTTC
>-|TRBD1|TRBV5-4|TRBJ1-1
CASSKTGGSEAFF
TGTGCCAGCAGCAAAACAGGGGGCTCTGAAGCTTTCTTT
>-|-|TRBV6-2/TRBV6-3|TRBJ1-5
CASSYYRARRDNQPQHF
TGTGCCAGCAGTTACTACCGGGCCAGGAGGGACAATCAGCCCCAGCATTTT
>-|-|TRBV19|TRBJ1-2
CASSTGSRWMNYGYTF
TGTGCCAGTAGTACGGGGTCGAGGTGGATGAACTATGGCTACACCTTC
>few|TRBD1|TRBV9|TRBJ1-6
CASSVGTGHNSPLHF
TGTGCCAGCAGCGTAGGGACAGGGCATAATTCACCCCTCCACTTT
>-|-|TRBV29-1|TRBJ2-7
CSAQGPGEDQYF
TGCAGCGCCCAGGGCCCCGGGGAGGACCAGTACTTC
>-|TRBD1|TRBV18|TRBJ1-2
CASSQNSDRAHGYTF
TGTGCCAGCTCACAGAATTCGGACAGGGCGCATGGCTACACCTTC
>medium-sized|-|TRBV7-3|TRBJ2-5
CASSPAGGQRETQYF
TGTGCCAGCAGCCCCGCGGGGGGACAGAGGGAGACCCAGTACTTC
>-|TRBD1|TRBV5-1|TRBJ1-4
CASRGQGLEKLFF
TGCGCCAGCAGGGGACAGGGACTCGAAAAACTGTTTTTT
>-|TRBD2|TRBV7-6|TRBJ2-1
CASSLERGGGNEQFF
TGTGCCAGCAGCTTAGAGCGGGGGGGCGGCAATGAGCAGTTCTTC
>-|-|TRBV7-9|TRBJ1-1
CASSFGGITEAFF
TGTGCCAGCAGCTTTGGAGGGATCACTGAAGCTTTCTTT
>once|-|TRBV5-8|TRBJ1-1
CASSLVVVARGTEAFF
TGTGCCAGCAGCTTGGTTGTAGTGGCCAGGGGCACTGAAGCTTTCTTT